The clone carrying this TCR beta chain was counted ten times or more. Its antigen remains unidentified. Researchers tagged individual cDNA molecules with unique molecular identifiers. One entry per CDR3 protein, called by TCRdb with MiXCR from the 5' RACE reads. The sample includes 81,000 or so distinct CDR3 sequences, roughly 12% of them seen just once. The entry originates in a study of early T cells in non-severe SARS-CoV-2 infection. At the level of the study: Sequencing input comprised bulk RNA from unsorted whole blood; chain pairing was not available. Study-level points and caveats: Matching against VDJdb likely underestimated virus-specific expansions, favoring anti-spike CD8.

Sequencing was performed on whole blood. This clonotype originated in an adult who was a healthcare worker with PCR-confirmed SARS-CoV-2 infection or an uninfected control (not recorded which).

DNA of the CDR3: TGTGCCAGCAGCTTCCTTCCGGAAGGGGACAATGAGCAGTTCTTC. This translates into CASSFLPEGDNEQFF. This chain connects TRBV7-8 to TRBJ2-1; the D gene is possibly TRBD1 (5 bases). V lost 3 bases and J 5 bases, leaving 14 bases between the germline ends. The CDR3 consists of 15 residues. Germline lookup yields CDR1 SGHVS and CDR2 FQNEAQ. The whole variable domain, filled in from reference TRBV7-8 and TRBJ2-1, reads GAGVSQSPRYKVAKRGQDVALRCDPISGHVSLFWYQQALGQGPEFLTYFQNEAQLDKSGLPSDRFFAERPEGSVSTLKIQRTQQEDSAVYLCASSFLPEGDNEQFFGPGTRLTVL.